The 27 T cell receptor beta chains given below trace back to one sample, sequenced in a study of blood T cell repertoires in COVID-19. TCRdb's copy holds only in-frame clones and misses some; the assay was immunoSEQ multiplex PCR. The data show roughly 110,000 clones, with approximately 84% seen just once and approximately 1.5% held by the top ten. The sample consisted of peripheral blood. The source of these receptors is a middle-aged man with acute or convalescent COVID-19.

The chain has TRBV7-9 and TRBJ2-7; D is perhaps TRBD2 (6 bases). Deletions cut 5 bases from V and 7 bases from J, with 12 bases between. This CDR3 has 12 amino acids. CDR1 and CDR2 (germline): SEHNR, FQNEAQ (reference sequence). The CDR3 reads CASSPRGGEQYF. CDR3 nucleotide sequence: TGTGCCAGCAGCCCCCGAGGAGGGGAGCAGTACTTC.

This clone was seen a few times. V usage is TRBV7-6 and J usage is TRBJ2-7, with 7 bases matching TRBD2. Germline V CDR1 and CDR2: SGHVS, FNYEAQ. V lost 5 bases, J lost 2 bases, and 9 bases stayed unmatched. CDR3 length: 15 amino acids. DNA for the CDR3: TGTGCCAGCAGCCCGCTTTGGCGGGGGACCTACGAGCAGTACTTC. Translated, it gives CASSPLWRGTYEQYF.

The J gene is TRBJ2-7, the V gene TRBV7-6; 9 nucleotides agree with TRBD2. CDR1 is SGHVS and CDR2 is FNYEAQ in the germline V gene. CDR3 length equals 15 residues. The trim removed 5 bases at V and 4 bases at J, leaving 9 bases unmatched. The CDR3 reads CASSRAPSGIYEQYF. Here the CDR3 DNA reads TGTGCCAGCAGCCGTGCCCCTAGCGGGATTTACGAGCAGTACTTC.

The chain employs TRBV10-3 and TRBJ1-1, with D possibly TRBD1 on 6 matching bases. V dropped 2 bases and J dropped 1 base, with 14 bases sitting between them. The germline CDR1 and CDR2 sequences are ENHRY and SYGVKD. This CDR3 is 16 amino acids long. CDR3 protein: CAISEPLGHGNTEAFF. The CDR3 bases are TGTGCCATCAGTGAGCCTTTGGGACACGGGAACACTGAAGCTTTCTTT.

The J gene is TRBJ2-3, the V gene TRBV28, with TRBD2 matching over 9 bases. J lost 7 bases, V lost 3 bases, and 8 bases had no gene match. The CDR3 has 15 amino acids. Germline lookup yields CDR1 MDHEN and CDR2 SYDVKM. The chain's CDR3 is CASSLAGGPKYTQYF. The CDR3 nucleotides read TGTGCCAGCAGTTTGGCGGGAGGGCCTAAATATACGCAGTATTTT. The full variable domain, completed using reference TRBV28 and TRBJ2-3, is DVKVTQSSRYLVKRTGEKVFLECVQDMDHENMFWYRQDPGLGLRLIYFSYDVKMKEKGDIPEGYSVSREKKERFSLILESASTNQTSMYLCASSLAGGPKYTQYFGPGTRLTVL.

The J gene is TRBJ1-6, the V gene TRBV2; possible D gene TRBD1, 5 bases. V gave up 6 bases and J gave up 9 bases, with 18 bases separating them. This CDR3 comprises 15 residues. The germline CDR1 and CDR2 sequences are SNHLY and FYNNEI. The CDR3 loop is CASRLGILGGSPLHF. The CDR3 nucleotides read TGTGCCAGCAGGCTAGGGATTCTGGGGGGTTCACCCCTCCACTTT.

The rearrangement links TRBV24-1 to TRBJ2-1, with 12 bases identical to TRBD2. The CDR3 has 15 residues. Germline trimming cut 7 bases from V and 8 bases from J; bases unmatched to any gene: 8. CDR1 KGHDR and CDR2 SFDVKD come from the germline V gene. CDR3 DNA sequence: TGTGCCACCAGCGAAACTAGCGGGAGGCCACATGAGCAGTTCTTC. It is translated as CATSETSGRPHEQFF.

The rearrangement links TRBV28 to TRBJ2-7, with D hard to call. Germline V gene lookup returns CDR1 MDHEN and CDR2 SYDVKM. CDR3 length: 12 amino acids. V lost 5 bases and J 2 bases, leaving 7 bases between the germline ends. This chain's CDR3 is CASSGDPYEQYF. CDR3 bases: TGTGCCAGCAGTGGAGACCCCTACGAGCAGTACTTC.

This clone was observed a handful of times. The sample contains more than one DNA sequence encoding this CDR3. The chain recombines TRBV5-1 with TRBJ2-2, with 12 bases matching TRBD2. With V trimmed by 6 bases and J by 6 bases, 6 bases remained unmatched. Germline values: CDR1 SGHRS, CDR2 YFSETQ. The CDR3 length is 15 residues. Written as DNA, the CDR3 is TGCGCCAGCACCAAGACTAGCGGGAGTTCCGGGGAGCTGTTTTTT. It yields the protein CASTKTSGSSGELFF.

The CDR3, as DNA: TGTGCCAGCAGCTTGCCCAGGAGGGTTGGTGGCTACACCTTC. Translating it yields CASSLPRRVGGYTF. The V and J genes are TRBV7-2 and TRBJ1-2; D is undetermined. CDR1 and CDR2 from the germline V gene are SGHTA and FQGNSA. Between the trimmed V and J ends, which lost 3 bases and 7 bases, there was a span of 15 bases. This CDR3 has 14 residues.

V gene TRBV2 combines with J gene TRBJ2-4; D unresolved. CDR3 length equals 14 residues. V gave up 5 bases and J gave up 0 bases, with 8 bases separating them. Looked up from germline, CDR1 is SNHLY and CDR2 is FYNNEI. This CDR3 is CASSSRVAKNIQYF. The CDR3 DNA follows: TGTGCCAGCAGTTCTAGAGTAGCCAAAAACATTCAGTACTTC.

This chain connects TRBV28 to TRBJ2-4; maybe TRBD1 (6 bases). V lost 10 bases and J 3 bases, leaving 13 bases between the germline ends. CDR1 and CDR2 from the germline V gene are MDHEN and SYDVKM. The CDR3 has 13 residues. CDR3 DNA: TGTGCCACCCGGGACACACTCAAAAACATTCAGTACTTC. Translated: CATRDTLKNIQYF.

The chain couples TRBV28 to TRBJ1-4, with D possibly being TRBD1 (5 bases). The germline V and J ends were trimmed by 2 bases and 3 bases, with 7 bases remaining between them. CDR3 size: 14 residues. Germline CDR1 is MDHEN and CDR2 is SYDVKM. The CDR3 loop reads CASSLGGSNEKLFF. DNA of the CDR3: TGTGCCAGCAGTTTAGGGGGGTCTAATGAAAAACTGTTTTTT.

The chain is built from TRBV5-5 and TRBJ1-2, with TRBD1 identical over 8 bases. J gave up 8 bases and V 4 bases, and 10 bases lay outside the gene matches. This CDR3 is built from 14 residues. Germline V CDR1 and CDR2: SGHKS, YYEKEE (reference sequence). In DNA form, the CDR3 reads TGTGCCAGCAGCGCCGCCAGGGGGCTGGGAGGCTACACCTTC. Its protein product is CASSAARGLGGYTF.

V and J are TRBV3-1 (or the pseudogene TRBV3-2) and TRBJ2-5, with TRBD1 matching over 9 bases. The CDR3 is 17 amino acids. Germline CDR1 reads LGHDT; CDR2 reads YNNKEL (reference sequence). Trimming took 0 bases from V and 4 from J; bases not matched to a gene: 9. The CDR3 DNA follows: TGTGCCAGCAGCCAAGATACAGGGGGCGGCTTGGGAGAGACCCAGTACTTC. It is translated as CASSQDTGGGLGETQYF.

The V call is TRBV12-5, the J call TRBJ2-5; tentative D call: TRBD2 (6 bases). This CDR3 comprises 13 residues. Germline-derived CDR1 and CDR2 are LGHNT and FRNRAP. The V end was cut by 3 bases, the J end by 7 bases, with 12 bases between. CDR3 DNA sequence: TGTGCTAGTGGTTTAGCGGGCCGGGGGACCCAGTACTTC. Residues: CASGLAGRGTQYF.

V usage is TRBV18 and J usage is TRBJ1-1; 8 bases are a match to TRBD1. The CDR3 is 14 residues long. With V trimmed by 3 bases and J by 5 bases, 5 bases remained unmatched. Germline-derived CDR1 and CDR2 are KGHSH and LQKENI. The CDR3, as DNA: TGTGCCAGCTCACCGGACAGGGTTGTGACTGAAGCTTTCTTT. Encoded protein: CASSPDRVVTEAFF.

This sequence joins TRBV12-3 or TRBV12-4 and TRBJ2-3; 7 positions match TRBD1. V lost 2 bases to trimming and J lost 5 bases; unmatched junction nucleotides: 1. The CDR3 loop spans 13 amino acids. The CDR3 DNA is TGTGCCAGCAGTTTATCAGGGGGAGATACGCAGTATTTT. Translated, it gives CASSLSGGDTQYF.

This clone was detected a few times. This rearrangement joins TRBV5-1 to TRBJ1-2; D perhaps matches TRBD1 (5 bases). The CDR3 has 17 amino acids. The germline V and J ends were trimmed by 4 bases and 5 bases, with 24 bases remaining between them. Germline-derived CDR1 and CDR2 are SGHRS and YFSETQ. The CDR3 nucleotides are TGCGCCAGCAGCCCCCGGGCAGGGAACTCCCCCGCTTATGGCTACACCTTC. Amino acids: CASSPRAGNSPAYGYTF.

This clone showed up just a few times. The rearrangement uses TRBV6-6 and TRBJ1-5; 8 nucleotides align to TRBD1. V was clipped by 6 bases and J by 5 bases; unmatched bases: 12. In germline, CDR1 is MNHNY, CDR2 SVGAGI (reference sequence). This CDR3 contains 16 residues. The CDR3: CASRQIGQGNYQPQHF. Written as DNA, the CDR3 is TGTGCCAGCAGGCAAATCGGACAGGGTAATTATCAGCCCCAGCATTTT.

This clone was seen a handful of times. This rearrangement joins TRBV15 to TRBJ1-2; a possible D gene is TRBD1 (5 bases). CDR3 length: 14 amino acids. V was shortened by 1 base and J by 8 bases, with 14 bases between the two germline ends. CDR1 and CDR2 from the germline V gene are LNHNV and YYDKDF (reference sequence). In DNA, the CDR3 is TGTGCCACCAGCAGAGTGACAGTGGCGACGGGCTACACCTTC. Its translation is CATSRVTVATGYTF. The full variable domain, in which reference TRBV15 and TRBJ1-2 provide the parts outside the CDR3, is DAMVIQNPRYQVTQFGKPVTLSCSQTLNHNVMYWYQQKSSQAPKLLFHYYDKDFNNEADTPDNFQSRRPNTSFCFLDIRSPGLGDTAMYLCATSRVTVATGYTFGSGTRLTVV.

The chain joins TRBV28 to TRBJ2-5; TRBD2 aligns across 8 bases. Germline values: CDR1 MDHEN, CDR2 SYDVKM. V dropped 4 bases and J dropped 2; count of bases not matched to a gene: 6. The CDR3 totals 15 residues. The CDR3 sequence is CASSWTGLGQETQYF. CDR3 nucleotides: TGTGCCAGCAGTTGGACGGGACTAGGTCAAGAGACCCAGTACTTC.

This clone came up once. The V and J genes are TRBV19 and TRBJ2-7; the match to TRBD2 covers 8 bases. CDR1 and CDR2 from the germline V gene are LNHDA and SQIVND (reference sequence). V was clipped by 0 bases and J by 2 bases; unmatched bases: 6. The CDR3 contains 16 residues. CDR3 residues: CASSIDASGPPYEQYF. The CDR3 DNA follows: TGTGCCAGTAGTATAGATGCTAGCGGGCCACCCTACGAGCAGTACTTC.

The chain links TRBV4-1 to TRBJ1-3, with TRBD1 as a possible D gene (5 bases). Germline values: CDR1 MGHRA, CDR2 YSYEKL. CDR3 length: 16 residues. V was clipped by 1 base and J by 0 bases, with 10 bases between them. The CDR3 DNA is TGCGCCAGCAGCCAAGGGAGGGGTTACTCTGGAAACACCATATATTTT. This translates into CASSQGRGYSGNTIYF.

CDR3 sequence reads: CASSLKLRPWGTDTQYF. The CDR3 DNA sequence: TGTGCCAGCAGCTTAAAGCTCAGGCCATGGGGCACAGATACGCAGTATTTT. V usage is TRBV7-2 and J usage is TRBJ2-3; no clear D gene. The CDR3 covers 17 residues. CDR1 SGHTA and CDR2 FQGNSA come from the germline V gene. V lost 2 bases and J lost 1, with 16 bases in between.

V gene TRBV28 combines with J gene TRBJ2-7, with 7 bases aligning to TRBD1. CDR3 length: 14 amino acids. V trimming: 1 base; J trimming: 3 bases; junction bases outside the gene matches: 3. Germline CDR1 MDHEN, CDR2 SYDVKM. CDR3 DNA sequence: TGTGCCAGCAGTTTATTACAGGGGCGCTACGAGCAGTACTTC. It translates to CASSLLQGRYEQYF.

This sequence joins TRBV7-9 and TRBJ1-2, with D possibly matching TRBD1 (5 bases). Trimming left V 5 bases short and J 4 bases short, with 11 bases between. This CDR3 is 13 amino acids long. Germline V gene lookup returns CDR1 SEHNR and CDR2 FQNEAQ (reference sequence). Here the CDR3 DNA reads TGTGCCAGCAGCCACTCAGGGATCTATGGCTACACCTTC. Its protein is CASSHSGIYGYTF. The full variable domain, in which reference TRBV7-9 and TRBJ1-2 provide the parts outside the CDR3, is DTGVSQNPRHKITKRGQNVTFRCDPISEHNRLYWYRQTLGQGPEFLTYFQNEAQLEKSRLLSDRFSAERPKGSFSTLEIQRTEQGDSAMYLCASSHSGIYGYTFGSGTRLTVV.